The present TCR beta chain was sequenced within a study of cytomegalovirus exposure and HLA in healthy donors. Regarding the study as a whole: The study had only CMV serostatus as immune exposure information.

As to this clone: Its antigen is unknown.

Primers: 60 Vbeta forward and 13 Jbeta reverse. Sequencing used immunoSEQ multiplex PCR; TCRdb keeps in-frame clones, though not all of them. The sample has about 82,000 clones; roughly 72% are singletons. The V and J ends lost 0 bases and 10 bases, in that order; junction bases with no gene match: 15. The germline V gene has CDR1 SGHVS and CDR2 FQNEAQ. The CDR3 is made up of 17 amino acids. The receptor was isolated from a man aged 40-55 years in good health and CMV-seropositive. The V and J genes are TRBV7-8 and TRBJ2-1; 7 bases fit TRBD2. The sequencing sample was made of PBMCs. CDR3 in amino acids: CASSLARWGGRLGEQFF. In nucleotides, the CDR3 is TGTGCCAGCAGCTTAGCGCGGTGGGGGGGGAGGCTCGGAGAGCAGTTCTTC.